The 11 T cell receptor beta chains in this list originate from one sample, sequenced in a study of patients and donors after allogeneic stem cell transplantation. TCRdb used MiXCR to reprocess the RT-PCR reads, holding one entry per CDR3 protein. In the table there are about 74,000 distinct CDR3 sequences, 26% of which are singletons. Source material: blood, either unsorted or a sorted T cell fraction (not recorded which). These receptors were obtained from a human donor who was either an allogeneic HSCT recipient or a stem cell or donor lymphocyte infusion donor (not recorded which). It is not recorded whose cells these are; they may come from a transplant donor.

This sequence joins TRBV9 and TRBJ2-7; 14 positions agree with TRBD2. Unmatched junction bases numbered 10, after V lost 4 bases and J lost 7 bases. The CDR3 is made up of 16 amino acids. CDR1 and CDR2 from the germline V gene are SGDLS and YYNGEE. The CDR3 DNA is TGTGCCAGCAGCCGCGTGACTAGCGGGAGGGCCAGTGAGCAGTACTTC. It yields the protein CASSRVTSGRASEQYF.

This clonotype was seen more than once but under ten times. The V and J genes are TRBV5-1 and TRBJ2-7, with 10 bases that match TRBD2. Germline values: CDR1 SGHRS, CDR2 YFSETQ. V shed 6 bases and J 4 bases; nucleotides not matched to a gene: 4. The CDR3 has 13 residues. The CDR3 is CASNLAGEYEQYF. DNA of the CDR3: TGCGCCAGCAATCTAGCGGGAGAATACGAGCAGTACTTC. Combining the CDR3 with reference TRBV5-1 and TRBJ2-7 gives the whole variable domain KAGVTQTPRYLIKTRGQQVTLSCSPISGHRSVSWYQQTPGQGLQFLFEYFSETQRNKGNFPGRFSGRQFSNSRSEMNVSTLELGDSALYLCASNLAGEYEQYFGPGTRLTVT.

The chain couples TRBV5-5 to TRBJ2-1, with TRBD1 matching 8 bases. V lost 0 bases, J lost 13 bases, and 9 bases stayed unmatched. The CDR3 is 14 residues long. Germline lookup yields CDR1 SGHKS and CDR2 YYEKEE (reference sequence). The CDR3 sequence is CASSLGTGSLLQFF. In DNA form, the CDR3 reads TGTGCCAGCAGCTTGGGGACAGGGTCCCTGCTTCAGTTCTTC.

This clonotype was seen more than once but under ten times. The rearrangement links TRBV18 to TRBJ2-3; 8 positions match TRBD1. The V gene's germline CDR1 is KGHSH and CDR2 LQKENI. This CDR3 has 16 amino acids. V lost 5 bases, J lost 2 bases, and 9 bases stayed unmatched. The CDR3: CASSRWDRSLTDTQYF. CDR3 sequence (DNA): TGTGCCAGCTCAAGATGGGACAGGAGCCTCACAGATACGCAGTATTTT.

This sequence joins TRBV3-1 and TRBJ2-1; D gene ambiguous. Between the trimmed V and J ends, which lost 1 base and 3 bases, there was a span of 7 bases. The germline gives CDR1 LGHDT, CDR2 YNNKEL (reference sequence). This CDR3 region has 14 residues. CDR3 region: CASSQAGLYNEQFF. Here the CDR3 DNA reads TGTGCCAGCAGCCAAGCCGGGCTCTACAATGAGCAGTTCTTC.

This clonotype has only a few counts. CDR3 protein: CASSLSRGGHNEQFF. CDR3 bases: TGTGCCAGCAGCTTATCGCGGGGGGGACACAATGAGCAGTTCTTC. This sequence joins TRBV7-8 and TRBJ2-1; 9 bases match TRBD2. CDR1 is SGHVS and CDR2 is FQNEAQ in the germline V gene. The CDR3 has 15 amino acids. With 2 bases clipped from V and 5 bases from J, the junction kept 4 bases outside the gene matches.

The V call is TRBV6-5, the J call TRBJ2-7; no reliable D call. Germline V gives CDR1 MNHEY, CDR2 SVGAGI. This CDR3 comprises 13 residues. Trimming left V 2 bases short and J 6 bases short, with 11 bases between. As DNA, the CDR3 is TGTGCCAGCAGTTACAGTCCATCGGGCGAGCAGTACTTC. Protein sequence: CASSYSPSGEQYF.

The chain links TRBV11-2 to TRBJ1-2, with TRBD1 matching 10 bases. This CDR3 has 16 residues. The ends lost 5 bases at V and 8 bases at J; junction bases unmatched: 14. Germline values: CDR1 SGHAT, CDR2 FQNNGV. The chain's CDR3 is CASSPRAKTGGSGYTF. In nucleotides, the CDR3 is TGTGCCAGCAGCCCCCGGGCAAAGACAGGGGGCAGCGGCTACACCTTC.

This clonotype was seen a few times. Here the CDR3 reads CSGMGSGITEAFF. In DNA, the CDR3 is TGCAGCGGGATGGGATCTGGGATCACTGAAGCTTTCTTT. V usage is TRBV29-1 and J usage is TRBJ1-1, with D unclear. The CDR3 is made up of 13 amino acids. In germline, CDR1 is SQVTM, CDR2 ANQGSEA. Deletions cut 7 bases from V and 4 bases from J, with 16 bases between. Full variable domain (outside the CDR3, taken from reference TRBV29-1 and TRBJ1-1): SAVISQKPSRDICQRGTSLTIQCQVDSQVTMMFWYRQQPGQSLTLIATANQGSEATYESGFVIDKFPISRPNLTFSTLTVSNMSPEDSSIYLCSGMGSGITEAFFGQGTRLTVV.

The chain recombines TRBV7-8 with TRBJ1-5, with 7 bases lining up with TRBD1. J lost 6 bases, V lost 5 bases, and 4 bases had no gene match. The CDR3 is made up of 13 amino acids. Germline V gene data show CDR1 as SGHVS and CDR2 as FQNEAQ. CDR3 sequence: CASSPQGSQPQHF. In DNA form, the CDR3 reads TGTGCCAGCAGCCCACAGGGGAGTCAGCCCCAGCATTTT. Using reference TRBV7-8 and TRBJ1-5 for the parts outside the CDR3, the full variable domain is GAGVSQSPRYKVAKRGQDVALRCDPISGHVSLFWYQQALGQGPEFLTYFQNEAQLDKSGLPSDRFFAERPEGSVSTLKIQRTQQEDSAVYLCASSPQGSQPQHFGDGTRLSIL.

The V call is TRBV20-1, the J call TRBJ2-5; TRBD1 might be the D (5 bases). This CDR3 has 14 amino acids. The germline V gene has CDR1 DFQATT and CDR2 SNEGSKA (reference sequence). The ends were cut back, 1 base at V and 5 bases at J, with 14 bases in the middle. CDR3 amino acids: CSARAVQGGETQYF. The CDR3 region has the DNA TGCAGTGCTAGAGCCGTCCAGGGTGGCGAGACCCAGTACTTC.